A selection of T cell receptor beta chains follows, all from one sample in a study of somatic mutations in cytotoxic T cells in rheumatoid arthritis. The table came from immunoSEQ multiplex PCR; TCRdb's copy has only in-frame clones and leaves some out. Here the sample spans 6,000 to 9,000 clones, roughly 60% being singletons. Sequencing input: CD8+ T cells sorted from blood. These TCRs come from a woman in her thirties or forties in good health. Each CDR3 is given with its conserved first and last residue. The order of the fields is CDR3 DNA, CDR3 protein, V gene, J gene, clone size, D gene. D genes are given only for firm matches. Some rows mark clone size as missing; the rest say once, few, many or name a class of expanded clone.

DNA: TGTGCCAGCAGCCGCGGGACAGTTCCTTTTGAGCAGTACTTC
CDR3: CASSRGTVPFEQYF
V: TRBV5-6
J: TRBJ2-7
size: NA
D: NA

DNA: TGTGCCAGCAGCTTATCTGTCTCCAAGAGCTCTGGAAACACCATATATTTT
CDR3: CASSLSVSKSSGNTIYF
V: TRBV5-4
J: TRBJ1-3
size: NA
D: NA

DNA: TGTGCCAGCAGCTCGCGGGAGGGCCCCTACAATGAGCAGTTCTTC
CDR3: CASSSREGPYNEQFF
V: TRBV5-6
J: TRBJ2-1
size: NA
D: TRBD2

DNA: TGTGCCAGCAGCCCCGGTAGGGAAGCGAGCGCCTACGAGCAGTACTTC
CDR3: CASSPGREASAYEQYF
V: TRBV11-3
J: TRBJ2-7
size: NA
D: NA

DNA: TGTGCCAGCAGTTGGACAGGCTACATGAACACTGAAGCTTTCTTT
CDR3: CASSWTGYMNTEAFF
V: TRBV6-5
J: TRBJ1-1
size: once
D: TRBD1

DNA: TGTGCCAGCAGCCATAGGACTAGCGGAAAAAACAATGAGCAGTTCTTC
CDR3: CASSHRTSGKNNEQFF
V: TRBV27
J: TRBJ2-1
size: NA
D: TRBD2

DNA: TGTGCCAGCAGCTCCTTCTCCGAGGGGGCCAACGTCCTGACTTTC
CDR3: CASSSFSEGANVLTF
V: TRBV7-8
J: TRBJ2-6
size: NA
D: NA

DNA: TGCGCCAGCAGCTTGGCGCGGGGTTGGGAAGTCTTCGAGCAGTACTTC
CDR3: CASSLARGWEVFEQYF
V: TRBV5-1
J: TRBJ2-7
size: few
D: NA

DNA: TGTGCCAGCAGCCCCTCCGGGGGAGTGGGCAATGAGCAGTTCTTC
CDR3: CASSPSGGVGNEQFF
V: TRBV6-5
J: TRBJ2-1
size: NA
D: NA

DNA: TGTGCCAGCAGTCCACTAGCGGGCTCAGATACGCAGTATTTT
CDR3: CASSPLAGSDTQYF
V: TRBV7-6
J: TRBJ2-3
size: NA
D: TRBD2